Listed below are T cell receptor beta chains from one sample, sequenced in a study of cytomegalovirus exposure and HLA in healthy donors. Measured with immunoSEQ multiplex PCR; TCRdb has only the in-frame clones, and not every one. The data show fewer than 200,000 clones, 82% seen once. Source material: PBMCs. Receptor source: a male donor in good health and CMV-seronegative. The CDR3 runs from the conserved cysteine through the conserved F or W. The D gene is left open where the match is weak. Some rows mark clone size as missing; the rest say once, few, many or name a class of expanded clone.

CDR3 DNA: TGTGCCAGCAGCCAACACACTAATCGGAATGAGCAGTTCTTC
CDR3 protein: CASSQHTNRNEQFF
V gene: TRBV14
J gene: TRBJ2-1
D gene: NA
clone size: NA

CDR3 DNA: TGCGCCAGCAGCCGGGAGGGGGGAATTCAGCGGGGGGACACCGGGGAGCTGTTTTTT
CDR3 protein: CASSREGGIQRGDTGELFF
V gene: TRBV4-1
J gene: TRBJ2-2
D gene: TRBD2
clone size: NA

CDR3 DNA: TGCGCCAGCAGCTCCCGACAGCCAGGGGATGAAAAACTGTTTTTT
CDR3 protein: CASSSRQPGDEKLFF
V gene: TRBV5-1
J gene: TRBJ1-4
D gene: NA
clone size: NA

CDR3 DNA: TGTGCCAGCAGTGAAGGACAGACAGATACGCAGTATTTT
CDR3 protein: CASSEGQTDTQYF
V gene: TRBV27
J gene: TRBJ2-3
D gene: NA
clone size: NA

CDR3 DNA: TGTGCCAGCAGCCAAGTGTATAACTTCGGGACAGGGGCCTACAATGAGCAGTTCTTC
CDR3 protein: CASSQVYNFGTGAYNEQFF
V gene: TRBV14
J gene: TRBJ2-1
D gene: TRBD1
clone size: NA

CDR3 DNA: TGTGCCAGCAGGAGGGCCACTGAAGCTTTCTTT
CDR3 protein: CASRRATEAFF
V gene: TRBV6-1
J gene: TRBJ1-1
D gene: NA
clone size: NA

CDR3 DNA: TGTGCCAGCAGCGTAGCCTTACAGGGGCCGCGCCCCCAGCCCCAGCATTTT
CDR3 protein: CASSVALQGPRPQPQHF
V gene: TRBV9
J gene: TRBJ1-5
D gene: TRBD1
clone size: NA

CDR3 DNA: TGTGCCAGCAGCCCCAGTTATGGTGGCACAGATACGCAGTATTTT
CDR3 protein: CASSPSYGGTDTQYF
V gene: TRBV7-3
J gene: TRBJ2-3
D gene: NA
clone size: few

CDR3 DNA: TGTTCCAGCGGAGAGAACAGGGGGCAGTTGATGGGGAATTCACCCCTCCACTTT
CDR3 protein: CSSGENRGQLMGNSPLHF
V gene: TRBV7-9
J gene: TRBJ1-6
D gene: TRBD1
clone size: NA

CDR3 DNA: TGTGCCAGCAGCTCCTCTGGGGGGACTGGGAGCAATCAGCCCCAGCATTTT
CDR3 protein: CASSSSGGTGSNQPQHF
V gene: TRBV7-9
J gene: TRBJ1-5
D gene: NA
clone size: NA

CDR3 DNA: TGTGCCAGTAGTATAGGGGCAGGGGACTATGGCTACACCTTC
CDR3 protein: CASSIGAGDYGYTF
V gene: TRBV19
J gene: TRBJ1-2
D gene: NA
clone size: NA

CDR3 DNA: TGTTCCAGCAGACCTTTCGGCACTGAAGCTTTCTTT
CDR3 protein: CSSRPFGTEAFF
V gene: TRBV7-9
J gene: TRBJ1-1
D gene: NA
clone size: once

CDR3 DNA: TGCGCCAGCAGTGACCGATCAACAGAAAACTACGAGCAGTACTTC
CDR3 protein: CASSDRSTENYEQYF
V gene: TRBV10-2
J gene: TRBJ2-7
D gene: NA
clone size: once

CDR3 DNA: TGTGCCAGCCGGAAGGGGGCCCGGGAGACCCAGTACTTC
CDR3 protein: CASRKGARETQYF
V gene: TRBV2
J gene: TRBJ2-5
D gene: TRBD1
clone size: NA

CDR3 DNA: TGCGCCAGCAGCCAAGAATGGCAGGGTGGTCAGCCCCAGCATTTT
CDR3 protein: CASSQEWQGGQPQHF
V gene: TRBV4-3
J gene: TRBJ1-5
D gene: NA
clone size: NA

CDR3 DNA: TGTGCCAGCTTGAGGGCGGGAGCCAACGAGCAGTACTTC
CDR3 protein: CASLRAGANEQYF
V gene: TRBV6-5
J gene: TRBJ2-7
D gene: TRBD2
clone size: once

CDR3 DNA: TGTGCCAGCAGCTCCCTGACTAGCGGGAGTTACGAGCAGTACTTC
CDR3 protein: CASSSLTSGSYEQYF
V gene: TRBV7-8
J gene: TRBJ2-7
D gene: TRBD2
clone size: NA

CDR3 DNA: TGTGCCAGTAGTCGGCTCTTGGGACAGGGGTCGAACGAGCAGTACTTC
CDR3 protein: CASSRLLGQGSNEQYF
V gene: TRBV19
J gene: TRBJ2-7
D gene: TRBD1
clone size: NA

CDR3 DNA: TGCGCCAGCAGCTTGGGGCTAGCGGGGGATAGCACAGATACGCAGTATTTT
CDR3 protein: CASSLGLAGDSTDTQYF
V gene: TRBV5-1
J gene: TRBJ2-3
D gene: TRBD2
clone size: NA

CDR3 DNA: TGTGCCAGCAGCGTAGGAAACCAGGGACAGGCGGGTGGCTACACCTTC
CDR3 protein: CASSVGNQGQAGGYTF
V gene: TRBV9
J gene: TRBJ1-2
D gene: TRBD1
clone size: NA

CDR3 DNA: TGTGCCAGCAGCTTGGACGGGGGGTGGGACAAAAACATTCAGTACTTC
CDR3 protein: CASSLDGGWDKNIQYF
V gene: TRBV5-6
J gene: TRBJ2-4
D gene: TRBD2
clone size: NA

CDR3 DNA: TGTGCCAGCAGTTATCAACCAGGGGCCTCTGGAAACACCATATATTTT
CDR3 protein: CASSYQPGASGNTIYF
V gene: TRBV6-5
J gene: TRBJ1-3
D gene: NA
clone size: NA

CDR3 DNA: TGTGCCAGCAGCTTACCCGGGACTCAACACGAAGCTTTCTTT
CDR3 protein: CASSLPGTQHEAFF
V gene: TRBV7-9
J gene: TRBJ1-1
D gene: NA
clone size: NA

CDR3 DNA: TGTGCCAGCAGCTCAACGGTTTACGAGCAGTACTTC
CDR3 protein: CASSSTVYEQYF
V gene: TRBV7-2
J gene: TRBJ2-7
D gene: NA
clone size: NA

CDR3 DNA: TGTGCCAGCAGTTTATCCGGAGCGCGTGAGCAGTTCTTC
CDR3 protein: CASSLSGAREQFF
V gene: TRBV28
J gene: TRBJ2-1
D gene: NA
clone size: few

CDR3 DNA: TGTGCCAGCAGCTTAGGTGCCGGGGAGACCCAGTACTTC
CDR3 protein: CASSLGAGETQYF
V gene: TRBV7-3
J gene: TRBJ2-5
D gene: NA
clone size: NA

CDR3 DNA: TGTGCCAGCAGCTTAGGGGGGGGATCCACGGAGACCCAGTACTTC
CDR3 protein: CASSLGGGSTETQYF
V gene: TRBV7-2
J gene: TRBJ2-5
D gene: TRBD2
clone size: NA

CDR3 DNA: TGTGCTAGTGGTTTGGACAGGGGATCGGGCTACACCTTC
CDR3 protein: CASGLDRGSGYTF
V gene: TRBV12-5
J gene: TRBJ1-2
D gene: TRBD1
clone size: NA